The next 2 T cell receptor beta chains were all read from a single sample in a study of blood T cell repertoires in COVID-19. TCRdb's table, derived via immunoSEQ multiplex PCR, lists solely in-frame clones and lacks some. The sample carries over 120,000 clones, roughly 83% recorded once. The sample consisted of PBMCs or T cells enriched from blood (not recorded which). Receptor source: a middle-aged man who had recovered from COVID-19.

The chain is built from TRBV7-3 and TRBJ2-3; perhaps TRBD1 as D (5 bases). Germline V gene data show CDR1 as SGHTA and CDR2 as FQGTGA. The V and J ends lost 3 bases and 4 bases respectively, with 14 bases between them. The CDR3 extends over 15 amino acids. The CDR3 sequence is CASSFQGGPADTQYF. The CDR3 DNA reads TGTGCCAGCAGCTTCCAGGGCGGCCCTGCAGATACGCAGTATTTT.

This clone was detected a few times. This sequence joins TRBV7-2 and TRBJ2-1; 8 bases match TRBD1. This CDR3 comprises 16 residues. In germline, CDR1 is SGHTA, CDR2 FQGNSA. V shed 5 bases and J 6 bases; nucleotides not matched to a gene: 12. CDR3 nucleotides: TGTGCCAGCAGCCCAGGAGACAGGGGTGAATTCAATGAGCAGTTCTTC. Amino acids: CASSPGDRGEFNEQFF.